Each of the 21 T cell receptor beta chains below was sequenced from the same sample in a study of shared clonotypes between healthy human individuals. Some clones are missing from TCRdb's copy, which holds only in-frame ones; the method was immunoSEQ multiplex PCR. The table shows about 580,000 clones, with 98% occurring only once. Naive CD8 cells were CD45RO-negative, positively selected for CCR7, excluding terminally differentiated effector memory CD45RA+ cells. Sequenced sample: naive CD8+ T cells sorted from blood. Receptors were obtained from a man aged 25 to 40 in good health.

The rearrangement links TRBV11-2 to TRBJ2-7, with a weak D call TRBD2 (5 bases). This CDR3 spans 14 amino acids. Germline assignment: CDR1 SGHAT and CDR2 FQNNGV. V was clipped by 2 bases and J by 2 bases, with 10 bases between them. CDR3 nucleotide sequence: TGTGCCAGCAGCTTATTTACAGCGGCCTACGAGCAGTACTTC. Translation: CASSLFTAAYEQYF.

Details on this clone: Sequence at one end of the junction differs from germline and may be a read error. The gene calls are TRBV6-1 and TRBJ2-2, with D possibly being TRBD1 (6 bases). Germline CDR1 MNHNS, CDR2 SASEGT. There are 13 residues in the CDR3. The CDR3 DNA reads TGTGCCAGCAGTGAAAGGGCGGCAGGGGAACCATCTTTT. Translating it yields CASSERAAGEPSF.

This chain joins TRBV11-2 and TRBJ2-3; 10 bases align to TRBD1. CDR3 length: 15 residues. Germline CDR1 reads SGHAT; CDR2 reads FQNNGV. V lost 5 bases and J lost 3; bases outside the gene matches: 5. The CDR3 reads CASSPWTGGTDTQYF. For the CDR3, the DNA is TGTGCCAGCAGCCCTTGGACAGGGGGGACAGATACGCAGTATTTT.

This clone has just one count. This sequence joins TRBV7-8 and TRBJ2-3, with D unclear. The germline V gene has CDR1 SGHVS and CDR2 FQNEAQ. V lost 0 bases and J 4 bases, leaving 5 bases between the germline ends. The CDR3 covers 13 residues. Here the CDR3 reads CASSLALSDTQYF. The CDR3 DNA reads as TGTGCCAGCAGCTTAGCGCTATCAGATACGCAGTATTTT.

This chain links TRBV25-1 with TRBJ1-3; 8 bases are shared with TRBD1. Per germline, CDR1 MGHDK and CDR2 SYGVNS. This CDR3 is built from 16 residues. The V gene end was trimmed by 2 bases and the J gene end by 2 bases; junction bases not matched to a gene: 5. CDR3 sequence reads: CASSEDQGAPGNTIYF. The DNA of the CDR3 is TGTGCCAGCAGTGAAGACCAGGGGGCGCCTGGAAACACCATATATTTT.

This chain joins TRBV28 and TRBJ1-3; unclear D gene. With 2 bases removed from V and 3 bases from J, the gap between germline ends came to 8 bases. Germline values: CDR1 MDHEN, CDR2 SYDVKM. The CDR3 has 14 residues. The DNA for the CDR3 is TGTGCCAGCAGTTTAACTACATTTGGAAACACCATATATTTT. This encodes CASSLTTFGNTIYF.

The chain joins TRBV4-3 to TRBJ2-1, with D maybe TRBD2 (6 bases). V was pared by 4 bases and J by 5 bases, with 18 bases between. Germline V gives CDR1 LGHNA, CDR2 YSLEER. The CDR3 contains 16 residues. CDR3 in amino acids: CASSPIGAGINNEQFF. The CDR3, as DNA: TGCGCCAGCAGCCCAATAGGAGCGGGCATTAACAATGAGCAGTTCTTC.

V gene TRBV19 combines with J gene TRBJ2-1; maybe TRBD1 (5 bases). CDR1 is LNHDA and CDR2 is SQIVND in the germline V gene (reference sequence). The CDR3 spans 17 residues. Trimming removed 4 bases from V and 0 bases from J, with 16 bases in between. The CDR3 coding sequence is TGTGCCAGTAGTACCTACTCTGGCGACAGCTCCTACAATGAGCAGTTCTTC. Translating it yields CASSTYSGDSSYNEQFF.

The chain combines TRBV2 with TRBJ2-4, with 10 bases matching TRBD1. This CDR3 comprises 13 residues. The V segment lost 6 bases and the J segment 7 bases; nucleotides outside the gene matches: 3. Germline CDR1 is SNHLY and CDR2 is FYNNEI. The CDR3 nucleotides are TGTGCCAGCAGGGACAGGGGGAGGAACATTCAGTACTTC. It is translated as CASRDRGRNIQYF.

The chain employs TRBV7-9 and TRBJ2-7, with 8 bases fitting TRBD1. V lost 6 bases to trimming and J lost 2 bases; unmatched junction nucleotides: 6. Germline V gene data show CDR1 as SEHNR and CDR2 as FQNEAQ (reference sequence). The CDR3 length is 14 residues. CDR3 residues: CASSPDRAPYEQYF. CDR3 DNA: TGTGCCAGCAGTCCGGACAGGGCTCCCTACGAGCAGTACTTC.

This chain joins TRBV5-6 and TRBJ1-5; D is unresolved. There are 14 residues in the CDR3. Trimming removed 0 bases at V and 6 bases at J, with 10 bases between. Per the germline V gene, CDR1 is SGHDT and CDR2 is YYEEEE. The CDR3 loop reads CASSLGGEVQPQHF. The CDR3 coding sequence is TGTGCCAGCAGCTTGGGGGGAGAGGTTCAGCCCCAGCATTTT.

The V call is TRBV5-4, the J call TRBJ2-4; 9 bases are shared with TRBD1. The CDR3 runs to 16 residues. The trim removed 4 bases at V and 5 bases at J, leaving 10 bases unmatched. Germline V gene sequence: CDR1 SGHNT, CDR2 YYREEE (reference sequence). The CDR3 sequence: CASSPDLGQGENIQYF. The CDR3 bases are TGTGCCAGCAGCCCCGACCTGGGACAGGGTGAAAACATTCAGTACTTC. Looking up the rest from reference TRBV5-4 and TRBJ2-4 gives the full variable domain: ETGVTQSPTHLIKTRGQQVTLRCSSQSGHNTVSWYQQALGQGPQFIFQYYREEENGRGNFPPRFSGLQFPNYSSELNVNALELDDSALYLCASSPDLGQGENIQYFGAGTRLSVL.

This clone is a singleton in its sample. DNA for the CDR3: TGTGCCAGCAGCCCCTCAGGGACCGGAAACACCATATATTTT. Encoded protein: CASSPSGTGNTIYF. V usage is TRBV7-2 and J usage is TRBJ1-3; tentative D call: TRBD1 (5 bases). Looked up from germline, CDR1 is SGHTA and CDR2 is FQGNSA. This CDR3 contains 14 residues. V lost 5 bases, J lost 4 bases, and 12 bases lay in between.

This clone was picked up one time. Written as DNA, the CDR3 is TGTGCCAGCAGTCTCGGGGGGGGCTACGAGCAGTACTTC. Protein: CASSLGGGYEQYF. The chain carries TRBV6-6 and TRBJ2-7; 8 bases fit TRBD2. The trim removed 5 bases at V and 3 bases at J, leaving 3 bases unmatched. The CDR3 contains 13 residues. Germline values: CDR1 MNHNY, CDR2 SVGAGI (reference sequence).

In its sample, this clone was seen once. The V and J genes are TRBV7-9 and TRBJ1-2; the D gene is possibly TRBD1 (6 bases). From germline, CDR1 is SEHNR and CDR2 FQNEAQ (reference sequence). V dropped 5 bases and J dropped 6 bases, with 16 bases sitting between them. The CDR3 length is 14 residues. In DNA form, the CDR3 reads TGTGCCAGCAGCCGTTCGACAGGTATTAATGGCTACACCTTC. It specifies CASSRSTGINGYTF.

For this clone: Other DNA sequences in this specimen translate into the identical CDR3. The rearrangement joins TRBV7-8 to TRBJ2-1; the D gene is possibly TRBD2 (6 bases). Trimming left V 3 bases short and J 0 bases short, with 6 bases between. The CDR3 runs 14 residues. CDR1 is SGHVS, CDR2 FQNEAQ, per germline. The CDR3 protein is CASSFSGSYNEQFF. DNA for the CDR3: TGTGCCAGCAGCTTTAGCGGCTCCTACAATGAGCAGTTCTTC.

J is TRBJ2-7 and V is TRBV4-1; unclear D gene. Trimming removed 1 base from V and 0 bases from J, with 10 bases in between. The CDR3 length is 15 residues. Germline V gives CDR1 MGHRA, CDR2 YSYEKL. The CDR3 spells CASSQVAQSSYEQYF. As DNA, the CDR3 is TGCGCCAGCAGCCAAGTCGCACAGAGCTCCTACGAGCAGTACTTC.

This chain links TRBV28 with TRBJ1-3; TRBD1 matches at 9 bases. The germline gives CDR1 MDHEN, CDR2 SYDVKM. Germline trimming cut 2 bases from V and 1 base from J; bases unmatched to any gene: 3. The CDR3 is 16 amino acids. The CDR3 DNA follows: TGTGCCAGCAGTTTAGGGACAGGGCGGTCTGGAAACACCATATATTTT. Protein: CASSLGTGRSGNTIYF.

The V gene is TRBV6-5, the J gene TRBJ1-1; D might be TRBD1 (6 bases). This CDR3 spans 12 amino acids. Trimming pared 6 bases from V and 1 base from J, leaving 6 bases between. Germline-derived CDR1 and CDR2 are MNHEY and SVGAGI. CDR3 bases: TGTGCCAGCAGGGACAGGAACACTGAAGCTTTCTTT. Protein sequence: CASRDRNTEAFF.

This chain joins TRBV13 and TRBJ2-7; a weak D match, TRBD2 (5 bases). The germline V gene has CDR1 PRHDT and CDR2 FYEKMQ (reference sequence). The CDR3 spans 14 residues. The V gene lost 5 bases and the J gene lost 4 bases, with 15 bases spanning the gap. For the CDR3, the DNA is TGTGCCAGCAGCCTATCCGGGATCTTGTACGAGCAGTACTTC. Translating it yields CASSLSGILYEQYF. The full variable domain, in which reference TRBV13 and TRBJ2-7 provide the parts outside the CDR3, is AAGVIQSPRHLIKEKRETATLKCYPIPRHDTVYWYQQGPGQDPQFLISFYEKMQSDKGSIPDRFSAQQFSDYHSELNMSSLELGDSALYFCASSLSGILYEQYFGPGTRLTVT.

A single count supports this clone. This chain joins TRBV9 and TRBJ2-5; 11 bases map to TRBD2. This CDR3 spans 15 amino acids. The germline CDR1 and CDR2 sequences are SGDLS and YYNGEE. V lost 3 bases to trimming and J lost 3 bases; unmatched junction nucleotides: 4. This chain's CDR3 is CASSEPGLAEETQYF. In DNA form, the CDR3 reads TGTGCCAGCAGCGAGCCGGGACTAGCGGAAGAGACCCAGTACTTC.